Presented here are 22 T cell receptor beta chains from one specimen sequenced in a study of T cells after somatic rescue of genetic block (dated by TCRdb to the early 2020s). Receptors were amplified or captured by the immunoSEQ multiplex PCR assay. Held by TCRdb, this immuneACCESS table contains in-frame sequences only and omits some clones. Under half of the omission traces to an unresolved V gene where checked; the cause of the rest is unknown. This sample lists around 14,000 clones; around 71% were detected once. The ten top clones hold 14% of the sample. The sequencing sample was made of peripheral blood mononuclear cells (PBMCs). These receptor sequences come from a boy aged 5-17 years.

The CDR3 DNA sequence: TGTGCCAGCAGCTTGCGTGGGGTAAGCTTCTTAAATCAGCCCCAGCATTTT. This gives the protein CASSLRGVSFLNQPQHF. The gene calls are TRBV5-5 and TRBJ1-5, with D uncertain. Looked up from germline, CDR1 is SGHKS and CDR2 is YYEKEE (reference sequence). CDR3 length equals 17 residues. The V and J ends lost 1 base and 4 bases respectively, with 18 bases between them. Full variable domain (rest looked up from reference TRBV5-5 and TRBJ1-5): DAGVTQSPTHLIKTRGQQVTLRCSPISGHKSVSWYQQVLGQGPQFIFQYYEKEERGRGNFPDRFSARQFPNYSSELNVNALLLGDSALYLCASSLRGVSFLNQPQHFGDGTRLSIL.

This clone was observed a few times. The chain couples TRBV30 to TRBJ1-4, with D tentatively TRBD1 (6 bases). Germline V gene lookup returns CDR1 GTSNPN and CDR2 SVGIG (reference sequence). Trimming pared 2 bases from V and 8 bases from J, leaving 12 bases between. CDR3 length: 13 amino acids. CDR3 loop: CAWSLNRDEKLFF. The CDR3 DNA reads TGTGCCTGGAGTCTGAACAGGGACGAAAAACTGTTTTTT.

The chain links TRBV10-1 to TRBJ1-1; D perhaps matches TRBD1 (5 bases). CDR1 is WNHNN, CDR2 SYGVQD, per germline (reference sequence). The CDR3 contains 16 residues. Between the trimmed V and J ends, which lost 6 bases and 0 bases, there was a span of 17 bases. The CDR3 nucleotides are TGCGCCAGCAGCCCCCTGGCAGGGATCATGAACACTGAAGCTTTCTTT. It encodes CASSPLAGIMNTEAFF.

The chain has TRBV11-3 and TRBJ2-5; D unresolved. With the DNA end fitting TRBJ2-7 better, the J assignment may be wrong. The CDR3 is made up of 14 amino acids. Germline-derived CDR1 and CDR2 are SGHNT and YENEEA. The CDR3 loop is CASSLEHNLYEQYF. In DNA, the CDR3 is TGTGCCAGCAGCTTAGAACATAACTTATACGAGCAGTACTTC.

The J gene is TRBJ2-7, the V gene TRBV7-3; D remains ambiguous. Germline CDR1 and CDR2: SGHTA and FQGTGA. Trimming took off 1 base at V and 0 bases at J, with 7 bases between the two ends. The CDR3 spans 14 residues. DNA for the CDR3: TGTGCCAGCAGCTTAAGCCACGGCTCCTACGAGCAGTACTTC. The encoded protein is CASSLSHGSYEQYF.

The gene calls are TRBV6-5 and TRBJ1-4; perhaps TRBD1 as D (6 bases). Germline-derived CDR1 and CDR2 are MNHEY and SVGAGI. Trimming shortened V by 4 bases and J by 8 bases, and 14 bases separated the two germline ends. This CDR3 comprises 14 residues. The CDR3 is CASSFGTLPEKLFF. CDR3 sequence (DNA): TGTGCCAGCAGTTTCGGGACACTACCCGAAAAACTGTTTTTT.

The V gene is TRBV11-3, the J gene TRBJ2-3; TRBD2 matches at 12 bases. Trimming removed 3 bases from V and 0 bases from J; junction bases left unmatched: 13. The CDR3 has 20 amino acids. The germline V gene encodes CDR1 SGHNT and CDR2 YENEEA. CDR3 amino acids: CASSLNYGTSGSSSTDTQYF. CDR3 nucleotide sequence: TGTGCCAGCAGCTTGAATTACGGGACTAGCGGGTCCTCTAGCACAGATACGCAGTATTTT. Drawing the rest from reference TRBV11-3 and TRBJ2-3, the complete variable domain is EAGVVQSPRYKIIEKKQPVAFWCNPISGHNTLYWYLQNLGQGPELLIRYENEEAVDDSQLPKDRFSAERLKGVDSTLKIQPAELGDSAVYLCASSLNYGTSGSSSTDTQYFGPGTRLTVL.

Sample share makes this clone medium-sized. The J gene is TRBJ1-4, the V gene TRBV30; D not resolved. Germline CDR1 and CDR2: GTSNPN and SVGIG (reference sequence). This CDR3 is 17 amino acids long. V was pared by 1 base and J by 4 bases, with 19 bases between. CDR3 nucleotides: TGTGCCTGGAGTGGTCGGCCCTATAGCGGGGATAATGAAAAACTGTTTTTT. It is translated as CAWSGRPYSGDNEKLFF.

The chain employs TRBV30 and TRBJ2-3; 8 bases agree with TRBD2. J was trimmed by 6 bases and V by 1 base; bases with no gene match: 3. The CDR3 has 13 residues. Germline V gene data show CDR1 as GTSNPN and CDR2 as SVGIG (reference sequence). This CDR3 reads CAWSGSGGDTQYF. CDR3 DNA sequence: TGTGCCTGGAGTGGGTCGGGAGGGGATACGCAGTATTTT.

The rearrangement uses TRBV6-5 and TRBJ1-2; D is uncertain. V lost 4 bases, J lost 7 bases, and 7 bases lay in between. CDR3 length equals 11 residues. Germline V gene data show CDR1 as MNHEY and CDR2 as SVGAGI. CDR3 amino acids: CASSSGSGYTF. The CDR3 DNA sequence: TGTGCCAGCAGTTCAGGCAGTGGCTACACCTTC.

J is TRBJ2-7 and V is TRBV10-2; D perhaps matches TRBD1 (5 bases). Trimming pared 3 bases from V and 1 base from J, leaving 7 bases between. The V gene's germline CDR1 is WSHSY and CDR2 SAAADI. CDR3 length: 13 amino acids. Written as DNA, the CDR3 is TGCGCCAGCAGTGAACGACAGTCCTACGAGCAGTACTTC. Amino acids: CASSERQSYEQYF.

There are a few counts of this clone. This chain connects TRBV5-1 to TRBJ2-7, with 9 positions matching TRBD1. The V gene end was trimmed by 4 bases and the J gene end by 2 bases; junction bases not matched to a gene: 10. The CDR3 has 16 amino acids. Germline assignment: CDR1 SGHRS and CDR2 YFSETQ. CDR3 amino acids: CASSLPLGQGAYEQYF. CDR3 bases: TGCGCCAGCAGCCTCCCCTTGGGACAGGGAGCCTACGAGCAGTACTTC.

This clone was seen more than once but under ten times. The chain carries TRBV9 and TRBJ1-1; 8 nucleotides match TRBD1. Trimming removed 5 bases from V and 1 base from J; junction bases left unmatched: 4. CDR3 length equals 14 residues. Looked up from germline, CDR1 is SGDLS and CDR2 is YYNGEE. The CDR3 DNA reads TGTGCCAGCAGACCGGACAGGGAGAACACTGAAGCTTTCTTT. The encoded protein is CASRPDRENTEAFF.

The chain couples TRBV5-4 to TRBJ2-1, with 8 bases aligning to TRBD1. V was clipped by 4 bases and J by 8 bases; unmatched bases: 8. Germline assignment: CDR1 SGHNT and CDR2 YYREEE (reference sequence). CDR3 length: 14 residues. The CDR3 loop reads CASSLRGRKDEQFF. CDR3 nucleotides: TGTGCCAGCAGCCTCAGGGGGCGCAAGGATGAGCAGTTCTTC.

This clone was found a few times. CDR3 DNA: TGTGCCAGCAGTATAGAGGGACAAACTATGGGGTCCTACGAGCAGTACTTC. Amino acid sequence: CASSIEGQTMGSYEQYF. This chain connects TRBV28 to TRBJ2-7; tentative D call: TRBD1 (6 bases). CDR1 and CDR2 (germline): MDHEN, SYDVKM. The CDR3 extends over 17 amino acids. The V gene lost 5 bases and the J gene lost 1 base, with 21 bases spanning the gap.

The chain recombines TRBV6-1 with TRBJ1-4; D is uncertain. V was shortened by 2 bases and J by 8 bases, with 12 bases between the two germline ends. The CDR3 has 14 residues. The germline CDR1 and CDR2 sequences are MNHNS and SASEGT. The CDR3 nucleotides are TGTGCCAGCAGTGAATTCGGGGTAAGGGAAAAACTGTTTTTT. As protein: CASSEFGVREKLFF.

The chain uses TRBV10-3 and TRBJ1-5, with TRBD1 as a possible D gene (6 bases). Trimming shortened V by 4 bases and J by 7 bases, and 11 bases separated the two germline ends. The germline V gene has CDR1 ENHRY and CDR2 SYGVKD. This CDR3 contains 13 residues. The CDR3 spells CAISGQEGQPQHF. The CDR3 DNA follows: TGTGCCATCAGTGGACAGGAGGGACAGCCCCAGCATTTT.

This clone occurred a few times. The CDR3 here is CASSPRTGGGTYEQYF. The DNA for the CDR3 is TGTGCCAGCTCACCAAGGACAGGGGGGGGAACCTACGAGCAGTACTTC. This chain links TRBV18 with TRBJ2-7; 10 nucleotides align to TRBD1. The length of the CDR3 is 16 residues. V gave up 2 bases and J gave up 2 bases; unmatched junction bases: 6. Germline CDR1 and CDR2: KGHSH and LQKENI.

The chain uses TRBV7-8 and TRBJ1-2; the D gene is possibly TRBD1 (6 bases). Trimming cost V 2 bases and J 1 base, with 14 bases left between them. The CDR3 has 16 amino acids. The germline V gene encodes CDR1 SGHVS and CDR2 FQNEAQ. CDR3 DNA sequence: TGTGCCAGCAGCTTAAATAGTGACAGGCTTAACTATGGCTACACCTTC. This translates into CASSLNSDRLNYGYTF.

V is TRBV11-1 and J is TRBJ1-4; unclear D gene. V lost 2 bases and J 0 bases, leaving 10 bases between the germline ends. Germline lookup yields CDR1 SGHAT and CDR2 FQDESV (reference sequence). CDR3 size: 16 residues. The CDR3 sequence is CASSLSSPATNEKLFF. The DNA for the CDR3 is TGTGCCAGCAGCTTATCCTCACCTGCAACTAATGAAAAACTGTTTTTT.

This clone appeared once. V gene TRBV2 combines with J gene TRBJ2-1; D is unclear. The V and J ends lost 0 bases and 8 bases respectively, with 8 bases between them. This CDR3 has 13 amino acids. In germline, CDR1 is SNHLY, CDR2 FYNNEI. CDR3 loop: CASSEALRDEQFF. CDR3 bases: TGTGCCAGCAGTGAAGCGCTTCGGGATGAGCAGTTCTTC.

The chain employs TRBV28 and TRBJ1-5, with a tentative D call TRBD1 (6 bases). V gave up 6 bases and J gave up 6 bases, with 9 bases separating them. CDR3 length equals 12 residues. Germline values: CDR1 MDHEN, CDR2 SYDVKM. CDR3 residues: CASRQGGQPQHF. The CDR3 coding sequence is TGTGCCAGCAGACAGGGTGGTCAGCCCCAGCATTTT.